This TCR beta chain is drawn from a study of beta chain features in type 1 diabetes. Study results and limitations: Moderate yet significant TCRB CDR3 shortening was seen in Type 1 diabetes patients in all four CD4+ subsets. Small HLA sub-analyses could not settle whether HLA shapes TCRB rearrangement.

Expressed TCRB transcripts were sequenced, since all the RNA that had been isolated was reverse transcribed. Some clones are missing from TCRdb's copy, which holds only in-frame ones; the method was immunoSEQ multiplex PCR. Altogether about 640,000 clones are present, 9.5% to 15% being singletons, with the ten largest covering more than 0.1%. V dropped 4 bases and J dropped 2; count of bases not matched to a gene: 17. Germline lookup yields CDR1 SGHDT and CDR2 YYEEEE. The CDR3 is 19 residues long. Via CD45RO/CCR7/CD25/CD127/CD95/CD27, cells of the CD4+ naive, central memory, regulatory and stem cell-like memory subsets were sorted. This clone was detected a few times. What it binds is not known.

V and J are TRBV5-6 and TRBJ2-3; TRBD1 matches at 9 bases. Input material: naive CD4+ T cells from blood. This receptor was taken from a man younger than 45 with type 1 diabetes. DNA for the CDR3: TGTGCCAGCAGCCCGTTCCAGGCCCGACAGGGGGAGGCCACAGATACGCAGTATTTT. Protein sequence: CASSPFQARQGEATDTQYF.